This T cell receptor beta chain was recovered during a study of blood T cell repertoires in COVID-19. This clone showed up just a few times. This sample includes further DNA sequences coding for the same CDR3. Before being deemed recovered, Cohort 3 donors had two negative PCRs, clearance, or symptom resolution. Methods used by the authors: Estimates of nucleated cell counts were drawn from the amplification of reference gene primers. Assay: immunoSEQ multiplex PCR; the TCRdb copy retains only in-frame clones and omits some. The DNA was the basis for D and trimming; V, J and clone size are from that table. The table records approximately 350,000 clones, under 85% of them present only once. This clonotype was obtained from a woman aged 45-65 years who had recovered from COVID-19. The source material was PBMCs or T cells enriched from blood (not recorded which).

The CDR3, as DNA: TGTGCCAGCAGTTACTCACAGGGGCGAACTGAAGCTTTCTTT. Amino acid sequence: CASSYSQGRTEAFF. The V and J genes are TRBV6-5 and TRBJ1-1; 7 bases agree with TRBD1. The V and J ends lost 0 bases and 5 bases, in that order; junction bases with no gene match: 3. Germline V gene sequence: CDR1 MNHEY, CDR2 SVGAGI. CDR3 length equals 14 residues.